Described below is a single T cell receptor beta chain sequence and its context. The entry originates in a study of blood T cell repertoires in COVID-19. Looked up from germline, CDR1 is LNHNV and CDR2 is YYDKDF (reference sequence). The CDR3 runs to 14 residues. Trimming took 4 bases from V and 7 from J; bases not matched to a gene: 9. TCRdb's table, derived via immunoSEQ multiplex PCR, lists solely in-frame clones and lacks some. Among over 450,000 clones listed, roughly 89% were seen once. The V gene is TRBV15, the J gene TRBJ1-2; 7 bases are a match to TRBD1. The sequence was obtained from a woman in her forties or fifties with COVID-19, enrolled during active disease. Sequenced input: peripheral blood. CDR3 in DNA: TGTGCCACCAGCACCCCGACAGGGATTGGTGGCTACACCTTC. The encoded protein is CATSTPTGIGGYTF.